The rows below give T cell receptor beta chains drawn from one sample of a study of blood T cell repertoires in COVID-19. This table comes from immunoSEQ multiplex PCR, and its TCRdb copy is limited to in-frame clones, with some not included. The data show 120,000 to 150,000 clones, around nine tenths seen once. Specimen: peripheral blood. Source of these receptors: a woman aged 45-59 years with active or convalescent COVID-19. CDR3s include the opening cysteine and the closing phenylalanine or tryptophan. A D gene is named only where the DNA matches it firmly. Clone size is stated in some rows and not others, as once, few, many or a class when expanded.

J gene: TRBJ1-2; V gene: TRBV6-1; D gene: NA; clone size: NA; CDR3 protein: CASSELEGTGGYTF; CDR3 DNA: TGTGCCAGCAGTGAACTTGAGGGTACGGGGGGCTACACCTTC
J gene: TRBJ1-1; V gene: TRBV6-5; D gene: NA; clone size: NA; CDR3 protein: CASKTGVHMNTEAFF; CDR3 DNA: TGTGCCAGCAAGACGGGGGTCCACATGAACACTGAAGCTTTCTTT
J gene: TRBJ1-4; V gene: TRBV18; D gene: NA; clone size: once; CDR3 protein: CASSPTSGNTNEKLFF; CDR3 DNA: TGTGCCAGCTCACCTACCTCAGGGAACACTAATGAAAAACTGTTTTTT
J gene: TRBJ1-3; V gene: TRBV28; D gene: NA; clone size: NA; CDR3 protein: CASSLGALYSGNTIYF; CDR3 DNA: TGTGCCAGCAGCTTAGGAGCCCTTTACTCTGGAAACACCATATATTTT
J gene: TRBJ1-1; V gene: TRBV27; D gene: NA; clone size: NA; CDR3 protein: CASSFQGARTEAFF; CDR3 DNA: TGTGCCAGCAGTTTTCAAGGGGCGAGGACTGAAGCTTTCTTT
J gene: TRBJ2-2; V gene: TRBV27; D gene: TRBD1; clone size: NA; CDR3 protein: CASSFSMGDRGPTGELFF; CDR3 DNA: TGTGCCAGCAGTTTTTCCATGGGGGACAGGGGCCCCACCGGGGAGCTGTTTTTT
J gene: TRBJ1-5; V gene: TRBV7-2; D gene: TRBD1; clone size: few; CDR3 protein: CASSLGQGDQPQHF; CDR3 DNA: TGTGCCAGCAGCTTAGGACAGGGGGATCAGCCCCAGCATTTT
J gene: TRBJ2-3; V gene: TRBV7-2; D gene: TRBD1; clone size: NA; CDR3 protein: CASSLGESWTGQYF; CDR3 DNA: TGTGCCAGCAGCTTAGGCGAGTCTTGGACAGGGCAGTATTTT
J gene: TRBJ2-1; V gene: TRBV6-5; D gene: TRBD2; clone size: NA; CDR3 protein: CASSERGSYNEQFF; CDR3 DNA: TGTGCCAGCTCAGAGCGGGGCTCCTACAATGAGCAGTTCTTC
J gene: TRBJ1-2; V gene: TRBV7-2; D gene: NA; clone size: NA; CDR3 protein: CASSSGYQGYTF; CDR3 DNA: TGTGCCAGCAGCTCAGGGTATCAAGGCTACACCTTC
J gene: TRBJ1-2; V gene: TRBV30; D gene: NA; clone size: NA; CDR3 protein: CAWSVQGGYGYTF; CDR3 DNA: TGTGCCTGGAGTGTTCAGGGTGGCTATGGCTACACCTTC
J gene: TRBJ1-3; V gene: TRBV11-2; D gene: TRBD1; clone size: once; CDR3 protein: CASSLYTGGPGNTIYF; CDR3 DNA: TGTGCCAGCAGCCTATATACAGGGGGCCCTGGAAACACCATATATTTT